A selection of T cell receptor beta chains follows, all from one sample in a study of blood T cell repertoires in COVID-19. Method: immunoSEQ multiplex PCR; TCRdb's copy keeps in-frame clones and lacks some. Among 60,000 to 75,000 clones listed, around 90% were seen once. The sequenced sample consisted of peripheral blood. These receptors came from a human donor in a cohort sampled during active COVID-19. Each CDR3 is given with its conserved first and last residue. The order of the fields is D gene, V gene, J gene, clone size, CDR3 DNA, CDR3 protein. A D gene is named only where the DNA matches it firmly. Clone sizes are given selectively: once, few, many, or a class where the clone is expanded.

>NA|TRBV5-6|TRBJ1-5|NA
TGTGCCAGCAGCCCGGGAGTTAGCAATCAGCCCCAGCATTTT
CASSPGVSNQPQHF
>TRBD1|TRBV3-1/TRBV3-2|TRBJ2-7|once
TGTGCCAGCAGCCAGCCCACAGGGGGTCCCTACGAGCAGTACTTC
CASSQPTGGPYEQYF
>NA|TRBV7-3|TRBJ2-1|NA
TGTGCCAGCAGCTTAGCGGGTGTTGTCGATGAGCAGTTCTTC
CASSLAGVVDEQFF
>NA|TRBV5-8|TRBJ2-3|NA
TGTGCCAGCAGCCTACTAGGAGGTGAGGATGATACGCAGTATTTT
CASSLLGGEDDTQYF
>NA|TRBV5-4|TRBJ2-2|once
TGTGCCAGCAGCCAGGGTTTGGCCGGGGAGCTGTTTTTT
CASSQGLAGELFF
>NA|TRBV9|TRBJ1-1|NA
TGTGCCAGCAGCGTAGTGGGGGGAGGAAGCACTGAAGCTTTCTTT
CASSVVGGGSTEAFF
>NA|TRBV28|TRBJ2-1|NA
TGTGCCAGCGGCGGTGGCGCGGGGTACAATGAGCAGTTCTTC
CASGGGAGYNEQFF
>NA|TRBV23-1|TRBJ1-2|once
TGCGCCAGCAGTCAGATTCGGGACTCAGCTAACTATGGCTACACCTTC
CASSQIRDSANYGYTF
>TRBD1|TRBV5-4|TRBJ2-2|NA
TGTGCCAGCAGGCGGGACAGGAGCACCGGGGAGCTGTTTTTT
CASRRDRSTGELFF
>NA|TRBV19|TRBJ1-4|NA
TGTGCCAGTAGCCTTAATGAAAAACTGTTTTTT
CASSLNEKLFF
>NA|TRBV3-1/TRBV3-2|TRBJ2-7|NA
TGTGCCAGCAGCCAGACCCTGGAGAACGGGAGTGGGATGTACTTC
CASSQTLENGSGMYF
>NA|TRBV6-5|TRBJ1-2|NA
TGTGCCAGCAGTCTCGAGGCAGGGGATAACTATGGCTACACCTTC
CASSLEAGDNYGYTF
>NA|TRBV7-8|TRBJ1-1|NA
TGTGCCAGCAGCCCTCACACTGAAGCTTTCTTT
CASSPHTEAFF
>TRBD2|TRBV5-1|TRBJ2-5|NA
TGCGCCAGCAGCTTGGGACTAGCGGGGGGGTCGGAGACCCAGTACTTC
CASSLGLAGGSETQYF
>NA|TRBV5-4|TRBJ2-7|NA
TGTGCCAGCAGCCCAAATACAGAACGCTCCTACGAGCAGTACTTC
CASSPNTERSYEQYF
>NA|TRBV6-4|TRBJ1-2|NA
TGTGCCAGCAGTGCCGGACTGAATGGCGGCTACACCTTC
CASSAGLNGGYTF
>TRBD1|TRBV19|TRBJ2-5|NA
TGTGCCAGTAGTCCCTGGACAGGGGAGGAGACCCAGTACTTC
CASSPWTGEETQYF
>NA|TRBV6-5|TRBJ2-7|NA
TGTGCCAGCAGCCCCGCCGGTAGCGGCAACATTCCCCAGTACTTC
CASSPAGSGNIPQYF
>NA|TRBV4-1|TRBJ1-5|NA
TGCGCCAGCAGCCAAGAGGGAGGCGATCTGCAGCCCCAGCATTTT
CASSQEGGDLQPQHF
>TRBD1|TRBV2|TRBJ2-7|NA
TGTGCCAGCAAGGGGGCTCCTAGCTCCTACGAGCAATACTTC
CASKGAPSSYEQYF
>TRBD2|TRBV5-4|TRBJ2-3|NA
TGTGCCAGCAGCTTGGAGCCGGGACTAGCGGGAGGGCCAACAGATACGCAGTATTTT
CASSLEPGLAGGPTDTQYF
>TRBD1|TRBV30|TRBJ1-4|NA
TGTGCCGGGGACAGGGGGCTTAATGAAAAACTGTTTTTT
CAGDRGLNEKLFF
>TRBD1|TRBV6-5|TRBJ1-1|NA
TGTGCCAGCAGTTACCGGGGGACAGGGTTGAACACTGAAGCTTTCTTT
CASSYRGTGLNTEAFF
>NA|TRBV28|TRBJ2-1|NA
TGTGCCAGCAGCCGGCGGGGGCGCGTCCCCTACAATGAGCAGTTCTTC
CASSRRGRVPYNEQFF
>NA|TRBV4-2|TRBJ2-7|NA
TGTGCCAGCAGACGGGAACCCGGCGGCGAGCAGTACTTC
CASRREPGGEQYF
>NA|TRBV18|TRBJ1-2|NA
TGTGCCAGCTCACCACCCCTGAGTTCAGGGTTCTATGGCTACACCTTC
CASSPPLSSGFYGYTF
>TRBD2|TRBV6-6|TRBJ2-5|NA
TGTGCCAGCGTGAGCGGGGGGGCCTGGGAGACCCAGTACTTC
CASVSGGAWETQYF
>NA|TRBV11-2|TRBJ2-3|NA
TGTGCCAGCAGCTTAGATCCGGGGGGCACAGATACGCAGTATTTT
CASSLDPGGTDTQYF
>NA|TRBV6-2/TRBV6-3|TRBJ2-3|NA
TGTGCCAGCAGCAACAGGGTGGAAGGCGCGGTCAGCACAGATACGCAGTATTTT
CASSNRVEGAVSTDTQYF
>NA|TRBV14|TRBJ1-6|NA
TGTGCCAGCAGCCAAGCACCGAGTAATTCACCCCTCCACTTT
CASSQAPSNSPLHF
>TRBD2|TRBV10-3|TRBJ2-2|once
TGTGCCATCAGTCCAGTCGGTCCGACTAGCGGGGGTTCCGGGGAGCTGTTTTTT
CAISPVGPTSGGSGELFF
>NA|TRBV2|TRBJ2-7|NA
TGTGCCAGCAGTGACAGGGGTAAAGGAGCCTACGAGCAGTACTTC
CASSDRGKGAYEQYF
>TRBD2|TRBV10-3|TRBJ2-1|NA
TGTGCCATCAGTGAGTCGGCCGAAGCGGGGTTCAATGAGCAGTTCTTC
CAISESAEAGFNEQFF
>TRBD1|TRBV19|TRBJ2-2|NA
TGTGCCAGTAGTATTCTACAGGGGAGCGGGGAGCTGTTTTTT
CASSILQGSGELFF
>NA|TRBV21-1|TRBJ1-3|NA
TGTGCCAGCAGCCGAGACAGGGGCCCAGGAAACACCATATATTTT
CASSRDRGPGNTIYF
>NA|TRBV6-5|TRBJ2-4|NA
TGTGCCAGCCAAGGGGCGGGATCGACCAAAAACATTCAGTACTTC
CASQGAGSTKNIQYF
>TRBD2|TRBV10-1|TRBJ2-1|NA
TGCGCCAGCAGGCCGGGACTAGCGGGAAATGAGCAGTTCTTC
CASRPGLAGNEQFF
>TRBD1|TRBV9|TRBJ2-1|once
TGTGCCAGCAGCGTCGCCGGGACAGGGGGAGATGAGCAGTTCTTC
CASSVAGTGGDEQFF
>TRBD1|TRBV7-9|TRBJ1-4|NA
TGTGCCAGCAGTTCAGACAGGGGTGGTGAAAAACTGTTTTTT
CASSSDRGGEKLFF
>NA|TRBV10-2|TRBJ2-2|NA
TGCGCCAGCAGTGAGTCCGGGGGGCCCATGAACACCGGGGAGCTGTTTTTT
CASSESGGPMNTGELFF
>NA|TRBV7-9|TRBJ2-7|NA
TGTGCCAGCAGCTTAGAGGGACTGGGAACCTACGAGCAGTACTTC
CASSLEGLGTYEQYF
>NA|TRBV27|TRBJ1-6|NA
TGTGCCAGCAGTTTAGACAGTCCCTTTTACTCACCCCTCCACTTT
CASSLDSPFYSPLHF
>TRBD1|TRBV4-1|TRBJ1-4|NA
TGCGCCAGCAGCCAACTGGGACAGTTCCTTGCAACTAATGAAAAACTGTTTTTT
CASSQLGQFLATNEKLFF
>TRBD1|TRBV29-1|TRBJ2-6|NA
TGCAGCGTTGTTTGGACAGGGTCGGGGGCCAACGTCCTGACTTTC
CSVVWTGSGANVLTF
>NA|TRBV6-6|TRBJ2-1|NA
TGTGCCAGCAGTTACTCGAGAGGGCCTAATGAGCAGTTCTTC
CASSYSRGPNEQFF
>NA|TRBV3-1/TRBV3-2|TRBJ2-7|NA
TGTGCCAGCAGCCAAGCAAGCGGCCCCGCCTACGAGCAGTACTTC
CASSQASGPAYEQYF
>TRBD1|TRBV5-1|TRBJ2-2|NA
TGCGCCAGCAGCGCAACCGGGACAGGGCAAAACACCGGGGAGCTGTTTTTT
CASSATGTGQNTGELFF
>NA|TRBV7-2|TRBJ1-1|NA
TGTGCCAGCAGAGTTCGACCAGGTCATGAGGGTGGCACTGAAGCTTTCTTT
CASRVRPGHEGGTEAFF
>NA|TRBV11-1|TRBJ1-1|NA
TGTGCCAGCAGCTTATTTCGAGGAGGCACTGAAGCTTTCTTT
CASSLFRGGTEAFF
>TRBD2|TRBV7-2|TRBJ2-7|NA
TGTGCCAGCAGCTTAGTAGCGGGAGGGTACGAGCAGTACTTC
CASSLVAGGYEQYF
>TRBD1|TRBV2|TRBJ1-2|once
TGTGCCAGCAGTAGGGGACAGGCCAAACCGGACTACAAATATGGCTACACCTTC
CASSRGQAKPDYKYGYTF
>TRBD1|TRBV6-5|TRBJ1-1|NA
TGTGCCAGCAGCTTGACAGGGAAGACCGAAGCTTTCTTT
CASSLTGKTEAFF
>NA|TRBV2|TRBJ2-7|NA
TGTGCCAGCAGGGACAGCTTCTACGAGCAGTACTTC
CASRDSFYEQYF
>NA|TRBV4-1|TRBJ1-3|NA
TGCGCCAGCAGCCAAGGCCAAATAGACTCAGGAAACACCATATATTTT
CASSQGQIDSGNTIYF
>TRBD1|TRBV4-2|TRBJ1-1|NA
TGTGCCAGCAGCCAAGATTCGGGGACAGGGGGCGGAATAGGTTGGGCTTTCTTT
CASSQDSGTGGGIGWAFF
>NA|TRBV3-1/TRBV3-2|TRBJ1-1|NA
TGTGCCAGCAGCCACTACACAGGTTTGAACACTGAAGCTTTCTTT
CASSHYTGLNTEAFF
>TRBD1|TRBV5-4|TRBJ1-2|NA
TGTGCCAGCACCATTGGGGGACAGGGGGCAGGCTATGGCTACACCTTC
CASTIGGQGAGYGYTF